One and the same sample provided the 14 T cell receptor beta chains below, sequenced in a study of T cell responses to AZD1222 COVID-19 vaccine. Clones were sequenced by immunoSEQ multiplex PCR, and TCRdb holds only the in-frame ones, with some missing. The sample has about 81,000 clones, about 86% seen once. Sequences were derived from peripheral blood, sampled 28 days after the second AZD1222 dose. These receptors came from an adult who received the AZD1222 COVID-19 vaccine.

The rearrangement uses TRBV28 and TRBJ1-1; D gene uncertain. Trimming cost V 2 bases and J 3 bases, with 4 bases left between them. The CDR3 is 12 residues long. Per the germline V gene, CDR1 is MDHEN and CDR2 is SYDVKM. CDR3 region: CASSLDHTEAFF. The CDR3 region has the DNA TGTGCCAGCAGTTTAGATCACACTGAAGCTTTCTTT.

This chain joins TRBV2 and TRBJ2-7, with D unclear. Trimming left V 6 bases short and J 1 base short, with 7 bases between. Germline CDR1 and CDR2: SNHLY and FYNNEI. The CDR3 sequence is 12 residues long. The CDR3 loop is CASRQGSYEQYF. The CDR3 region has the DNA TGTGCCAGCAGGCAAGGTTCCTACGAGCAGTACTTC. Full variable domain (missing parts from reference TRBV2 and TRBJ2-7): EPEVTQTPSHQVTQMGQEVILRCVPISNHLYFYWYRQILGQKVEFLVSFYNNEISEKSEIFDDQFSVERPDGSNFTLKIRSTKLEDSAMYFCASRQGSYEQYFGPGTRLTVT.

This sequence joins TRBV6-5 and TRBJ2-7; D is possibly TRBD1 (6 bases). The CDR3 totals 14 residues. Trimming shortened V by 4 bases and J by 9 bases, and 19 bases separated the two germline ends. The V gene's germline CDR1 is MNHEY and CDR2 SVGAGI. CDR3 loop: CASSLYLTGGGQYF. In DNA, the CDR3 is TGTGCCAGCAGTTTATACCTGACAGGTGGGGGGCAGTACTTC.

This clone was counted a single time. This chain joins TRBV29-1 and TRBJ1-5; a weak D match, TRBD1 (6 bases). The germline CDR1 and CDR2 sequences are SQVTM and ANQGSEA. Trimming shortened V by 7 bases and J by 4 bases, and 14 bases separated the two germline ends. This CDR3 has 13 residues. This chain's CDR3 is CSAIAGANQPQHF. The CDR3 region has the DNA TGCAGCGCCATAGCAGGGGCTAATCAGCCCCAGCATTTT.

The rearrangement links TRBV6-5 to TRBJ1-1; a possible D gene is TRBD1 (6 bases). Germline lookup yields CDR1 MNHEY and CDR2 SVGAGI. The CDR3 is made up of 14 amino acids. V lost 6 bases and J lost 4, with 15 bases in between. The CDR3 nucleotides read TGTGCCAGCAGGATCGTACAGGGTGGCACTGAAGCTTTCTTT. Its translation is CASRIVQGGTEAFF.

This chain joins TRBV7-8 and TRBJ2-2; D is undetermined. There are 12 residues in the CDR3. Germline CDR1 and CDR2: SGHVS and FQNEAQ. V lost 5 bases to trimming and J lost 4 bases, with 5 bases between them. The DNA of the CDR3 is TGTGCCAGCAGCCCCAGCACCGGGGAGCTGTTTTTT. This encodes CASSPSTGELFF.

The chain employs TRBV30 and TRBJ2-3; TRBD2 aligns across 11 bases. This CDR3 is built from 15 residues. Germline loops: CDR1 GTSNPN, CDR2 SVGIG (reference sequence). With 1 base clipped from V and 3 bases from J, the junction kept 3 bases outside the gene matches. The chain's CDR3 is CAWSGASGGTDTQYF. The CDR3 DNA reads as TGTGCCTGGAGTGGGGCTAGCGGGGGGACAGATACGCAGTATTTT. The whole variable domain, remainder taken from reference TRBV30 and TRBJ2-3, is SQTIHQWPATLVQPVGSPLSLECTVEGTSNPNLYWYRQAAGRGLQLLFYSVGIGQISSEVPQNLSASRPQDRQFILSSKKLLLSDSGFYLCAWSGASGGTDTQYFGPGTRLTVL.

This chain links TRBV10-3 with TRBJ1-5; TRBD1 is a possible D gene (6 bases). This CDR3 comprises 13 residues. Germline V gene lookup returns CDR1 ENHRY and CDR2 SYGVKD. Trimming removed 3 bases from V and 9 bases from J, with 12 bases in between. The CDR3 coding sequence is TGTGCCATCAGTGACGACAGGTCAGGGCCCCAGCATTTT. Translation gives CAISDDRSGPQHF.

CDR3 coding DNA: TGTGCCAGCCTTCCAGGGGGCGACTTTCAGCCCCAGCATTTT. Translating gives CASLPGGDFQPQHF. V is TRBV6-5 and J is TRBJ1-5; 8 bases are a match to TRBD1. CDR3 length: 14 amino acids. V trimming: 8 bases; J trimming: 6 bases; junction bases outside the gene matches: 9. Germline assignment: CDR1 MNHEY and CDR2 SVGAGI.

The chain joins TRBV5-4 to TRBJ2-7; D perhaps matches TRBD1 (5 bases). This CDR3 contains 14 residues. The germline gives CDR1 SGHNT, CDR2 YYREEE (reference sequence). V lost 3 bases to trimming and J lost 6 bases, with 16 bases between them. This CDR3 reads CASSWGRSTAEQYF. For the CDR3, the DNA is TGTGCCAGCAGCTGGGGCAGATCCACCGCCGAGCAGTACTTC.

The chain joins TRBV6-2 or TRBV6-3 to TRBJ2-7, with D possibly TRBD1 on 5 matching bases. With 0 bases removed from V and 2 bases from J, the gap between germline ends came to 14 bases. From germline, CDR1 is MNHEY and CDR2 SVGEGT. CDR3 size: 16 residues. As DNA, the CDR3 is TGTGCCAGCAGTTACTCGAGTTCCACAGGCCCCTACGAGCAGTACTTC. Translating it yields CASSYSSSTGPYEQYF.

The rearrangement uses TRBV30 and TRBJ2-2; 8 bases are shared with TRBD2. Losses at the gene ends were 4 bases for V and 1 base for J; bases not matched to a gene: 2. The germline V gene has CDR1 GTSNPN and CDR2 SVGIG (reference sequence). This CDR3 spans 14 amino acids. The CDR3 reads CAWNGGENTGELFF. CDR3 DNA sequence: TGTGCCTGGAACGGGGGGGAGAACACCGGGGAGCTGTTTTTT.

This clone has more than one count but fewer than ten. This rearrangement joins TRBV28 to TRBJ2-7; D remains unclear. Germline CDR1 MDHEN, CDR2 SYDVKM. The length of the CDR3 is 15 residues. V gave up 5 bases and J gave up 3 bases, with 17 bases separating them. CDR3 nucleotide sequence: TGTGCCAGCAGTCCCACCTCCATGTGGAACTACGAGCAGTACTTC. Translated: CASSPTSMWNYEQYF. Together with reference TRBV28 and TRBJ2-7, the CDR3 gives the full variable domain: DVKVTQSSRYLVKRTGEKVFLECVQDMDHENMFWYRQDPGLGLRLIYFSYDVKMKEKGDIPEGYSVSREKKERFSLILESASTNQTSMYLCASSPTSMWNYEQYFGPGTRLTVT.

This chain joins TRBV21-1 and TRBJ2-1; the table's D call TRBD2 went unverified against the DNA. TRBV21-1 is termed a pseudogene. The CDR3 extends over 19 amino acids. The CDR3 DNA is TGTGCCAGCAGCAAAGGGGGGGCTACTAGCGGGAGGTGTGTGAATGAGCAGTTCTTC. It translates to CASSKGGATSGRCVNEQFF.